This T cell receptor (beta chain) is drawn from a study of shared clonotypes between healthy human individuals. Cells designated naive CD8 were CD45RO-negative and were positively selected for CCR7, with terminally differentiated effector memory CD45RA+ cells excluded. TCRdb keeps only in-frame clones here, not all; method: immunoSEQ multiplex PCR. The table records roughly 2.1 million clones, 85% to 95% of them present only once. Trimming pared 1 base from V and 6 bases from J, leaving 10 bases between. The CDR3 has 14 residues. Germline V CDR1 and CDR2: SGHRS, YFSETQ. This clone was observed a single time.

The origin of this receptor is a man aged 18 to 30 in good health. Some clones in this sample may be carry-over from other donors' samples. V gene TRBV5-1 combines with J gene TRBJ2-2; no firm D call. Sequencing input: naive CD8+ T cells from PBMCs. CDR3 DNA: TGCGCCAGCAGCTTGCGTACTTCCTCCGGGGAGCTGTTTTTT. Its translation: CASSLRTSSGELFF.